The 15 T cell receptor beta chains reported below all come from one sample, sequenced in a study of beta chain features in type 1 diabetes. The study reverse transcribed the entire isolated RNA, so it sequenced expressed TCRB transcripts. Only in-frame clones appear in the TCRdb table, and some are missing; sequencing was by immunoSEQ multiplex PCR. The data contain hundreds of thousands of clones, 10% to 15% of them seen just once; the ten biggest clones take up 0.015% to 0.02%. The sample comprised naive CD4+ T cells from blood. The receptors were gathered from a man between 18 and 35 years old in good health.

This clone has more than one count but fewer than ten. This chain joins TRBV2 and TRBJ1-4, with D possibly matching TRBD1 (6 bases). The V end lost 6 bases, the J end lost 7 bases, and 15 bases lay between the germline ends. Germline values: CDR1 SNHLY, CDR2 FYNNEI. The CDR3 length is 14 residues. The CDR3 region has the DNA TGTGCCAGCAGAGCCTTACAGGGCTTTGAAAAACTGTTTTTT. As protein: CASRALQGFEKLFF.

This clone was found a few times. V gene TRBV4-1 combines with J gene TRBJ2-7; D possibly corresponds to TRBD1 (5 bases). V lost 2 bases to trimming and J lost 2 bases, with 13 bases between them. The CDR3 spans 15 residues. Germline values: CDR1 MGHRA, CDR2 YSYEKL. This chain's CDR3 is CASSQPTELTYEQYF. In nucleotides, the CDR3 is TGCGCCAGCAGCCAACCGACAGAATTAACCTACGAGCAGTACTTC.

This clone has a handful of counts. The junction departs from germline at one end; a sequencing error may be responsible. The chain combines TRBV9 with TRBJ2-5; 8 nucleotides align to TRBD2. Per germline, CDR1 SGDLS and CDR2 YYNGEE. The CDR3 is 15 amino acids. The CDR3 sequence is CASSVDLVRGEAINF. The CDR3 nucleotides read TGTGCCAGCAGCGTTGACCTTGTGCGGGGGGAAGCCATTAACTTC.

This clone has only a few counts. The same CDR3 arises from other DNA sequences in this sample as well. The rearrangement uses TRBV15 and TRBJ2-7, with a weak D call TRBD2 (5 bases). Germline V gene lookup returns CDR1 LNHNV and CDR2 YYDKDF (reference sequence). The V and J ends lost 0 bases and 1 base respectively, with 7 bases between them. CDR3 size: 14 residues. CDR3 sequence: CATSRDLASYEQYF. The CDR3 nucleotides read TGTGCCACCAGCAGAGACCTAGCTTCCTACGAGCAGTACTTC. The full variable domain, in which reference TRBV15 and TRBJ2-7 provide the parts outside the CDR3, is DAMVIQNPRYQVTQFGKPVTLSCSQTLNHNVMYWYQQKSSQAPKLLFHYYDKDFNNEADTPDNFQSRRPNTSFCFLDIRSPGLGDTAMYLCATSRDLASYEQYFGPGTRLTVT.

This clone has only a few counts. This chain connects TRBV7-9 to TRBJ1-6, with D perhaps matching TRBD1 (5 bases). V lost 3 bases and J 16 bases, leaving 16 bases between the germline ends. Germline V gives CDR1 SEHNR, CDR2 FQNEAQ (reference sequence). The CDR3 has 13 amino acids. For the CDR3, the DNA is TGTGCCAGCAGCTTCTTAGGGGAACCAGCGCTCCACTTT. Its protein is CASSFLGEPALHF.

This clone occurred a few times. The chain couples TRBV28 to TRBJ2-7; tentative D call: TRBD2 (5 bases). Per the germline V gene, CDR1 is MDHEN and CDR2 is SYDVKM. Trimming left V 6 bases short and J 0 bases short, with 9 bases between. The CDR3 length is 13 residues. The CDR3 nucleotides read TGTGCCAGCAGCGGACTGTACTCCTACGAGCAGTACTTC. Amino acids: CASSGLYSYEQYF. The entire variable domain, with the rest obtained from reference TRBV28 and TRBJ2-7, is as follows: DVKVTQSSRYLVKRTGEKVFLECVQDMDHENMFWYRQDPGLGLRLIYFSYDVKMKEKGDIPEGYSVSREKKERFSLILESASTNQTSMYLCASSGLYSYEQYFGPGTRLTVT.

The chain links TRBV27 to TRBJ1-1; TRBD1 aligns across 10 bases. Germline-derived CDR1 and CDR2 are MNHEY and SMNVEV (reference sequence). Losses at the gene ends were 2 bases for V and 4 bases for J; bases not matched to a gene: 10. The CDR3 has 17 residues. CDR3 in amino acids: CASSLRTLGQGVTEAFF. The CDR3 nucleotides are TGTGCCAGCAGTTTACGGACCCTCGGACAGGGGGTCACTGAAGCTTTCTTT.

The chain joins TRBV7-9 to TRBJ2-3; 9 nucleotides line up with TRBD1. The V and J ends lost 8 bases and 0 bases, in that order; junction bases with no gene match: 15. Germline-derived CDR1 and CDR2 are SEHNR and FQNEAQ (reference sequence). This CDR3 has 18 amino acids. The CDR3 DNA reads as TGTGCCAGCTCGGGGGGACAGGGCCGAGGAACTAGCACAGATACGCAGTATTTT. This translates into CASSGGQGRGTSTDTQYF.

This sequence joins TRBV18 and TRBJ1-2, with TRBD1 matching 8 bases. V shed 6 bases, J shed 7 bases, and the junction held 13 bases outside the gene matches. Germline CDR1 reads KGHSH; CDR2 reads LQKENI. The CDR3 totals 15 residues. The CDR3 region has the DNA TGTGCCAGCTCGGACCTGGACAGGGAAGGTGGTGGCTACACCTTC. It codes for CASSDLDREGGGYTF.

The sample holds a few counts of this clone. CDR3 DNA sequence: TGTGCCAGCAGCTTGCTCGGAGAAAGGTTGTTAGATACGCAGTATTTT. Residues: CASSLLGERLLDTQYF. The V and J genes are TRBV7-2 and TRBJ2-3, with D uncertain. Germline CDR1 is SGHTA and CDR2 is FQGNSA. V was cut by 3 bases and J by 5 bases, with 18 bases left in between. The CDR3 sequence is 16 residues long.

The chain couples TRBV19 to TRBJ2-1; 9 positions agree with TRBD2. From germline, CDR1 is LNHDA and CDR2 SQIVND (reference sequence). The CDR3 length is 15 residues. V lost 1 base, J lost 6 bases, and 4 bases stayed unmatched. The CDR3 sequence: CASSIGASGINEQFF. As DNA, the CDR3 is TGTGCCAGTAGTATAGGTGCTAGCGGGATCAATGAGCAGTTCTTC.

The gene calls are TRBV28 and TRBJ1-5, with D perhaps matching TRBD1 (5 bases). The CDR3 totals 13 residues. Germline CDR1 reads MDHEN; CDR2 reads SYDVKM. V lost 10 bases and J 4 bases, leaving 14 bases between the germline ends. The CDR3 reads CATGQAGNQPQHF. The CDR3 bases are TGTGCCACCGGGCAGGCAGGGAATCAGCCCCAGCATTTT.

This rearrangement joins TRBV4-1 to TRBJ2-2; 8 bases are shared with TRBD1. In germline, CDR1 is MGHRA, CDR2 YSYEKL. V shed 1 base, J shed 7 bases, and the junction held 11 bases outside the gene matches. There are 17 residues in the CDR3. The CDR3 region is CASSQGWIGQGIGELFF. DNA of the CDR3: TGCGCCAGCAGCCAAGGCTGGATTGGACAGGGAATCGGGGAGCTGTTTTTT.

The chain employs TRBV5-1 and TRBJ1-1, with TRBD1 identical over 8 bases. With V trimmed by 6 bases and J by 4 bases, 14 bases remained unmatched. The CDR3 consists of 16 residues. Germline assignment: CDR1 SGHRS and CDR2 YFSETQ. CDR3 loop: CASKSGPTGGGTEAFF. The CDR3 DNA sequence: TGCGCCAGCAAAAGCGGACCTACAGGGGGAGGCACTGAAGCTTTCTTT. Full variable domain (rest looked up from reference TRBV5-1 and TRBJ1-1): KAGVTQTPRYLIKTRGQQVTLSCSPISGHRSVSWYQQTPGQGLQFLFEYFSETQRNKGNFPGRFSGRQFSNSRSEMNVSTLELGDSALYLCASKSGPTGGGTEAFFGQGTRLTVV.

V usage is TRBV28 and J usage is TRBJ1-1, with TRBD1 matching 12 bases. This CDR3 is built from 15 residues. Germline trimming cut 4 bases from V and 6 bases from J; bases unmatched to any gene: 6. CDR1 and CDR2 from the germline V gene are MDHEN and SYDVKM. CDR3 protein: CASSSSGTGGSEAFF. The CDR3 bases are TGTGCCAGCAGTTCTTCCGGGACAGGGGGCTCTGAAGCTTTCTTT. The full variable domain, in which reference TRBV28 and TRBJ1-1 provide the parts outside the CDR3, is DVKVTQSSRYLVKRTGEKVFLECVQDMDHENMFWYRQDPGLGLRLIYFSYDVKMKEKGDIPEGYSVSREKKERFSLILESASTNQTSMYLCASSSSGTGGSEAFFGQGTRLTVV.